The entry that follows covers one TCR beta chain sequence. The CDR3 loop spans 14 amino acids. V was trimmed by 6 bases and J by 4 bases, leaving 15 bases between them. CDR1 MDHEN and CDR2 SYDVKM come from the germline V gene. Only in-frame clones appear in the TCRdb table, and some are missing; sequencing was by immunoSEQ multiplex PCR. The sample gives under 20,000 clones, 75% to 90% of which show up once; 13% is in the top ten. The data belong to a study of T cell clones after liver transplantation. About the study: Standard immunosuppression, with no induction, continued until 12-24 months after transplant.

The receptor was derived from a human patient who received a liver transplant. Some of these T cells may belong to the graft donor. This chain connects TRBV28 to TRBJ1-1, with no clear D. Sequencing was performed on CD8+ T cells from blood, taken approximately 3.5 years after liver transplant. Here the CDR3 reads CASSLDRWVTEAFF. CDR3 coding DNA: TGTGCCAGCAGCCTTGATCGGTGGGTCACTGAAGCTTTCTTT.